This T cell receptor beta chain is from a study of blood T cell repertoires in COVID-19. The data were produced by immunoSEQ multiplex PCR, yet TCRdb's version contains in-frame clones alone and is incomplete. The sample includes 430,000 or so clones, around 90% of them seen just once. Per germline, CDR1 MGHRA and CDR2 YSYEKL. Between the trimmed V and J ends, which lost 0 bases and 4 bases, there was a span of 9 bases. The CDR3 contains 14 residues. The receptor's source is a young man with COVID-19, enrolled during active disease. The specimen sequenced was peripheral blood. The chain links TRBV4-1 to TRBJ1-2; D is uncertain. Here the CDR3 DNA reads TGCGCCAGCAGCCAAGAGTCTGGCTTCTATGGCTACACCTTC. Translation: CASSQESGFYGYTF.